These 10 T cell receptor beta chains were all obtained from the same sample, sequenced in a study of T-cell reconstitution after alpha-beta-depleted transplantation in children. It was with unique molecular identifiers that the TCRbeta library was prepared. TCRdb re-called the PCR reads through MiXCR, storing one row per CDR3 protein. The sample lists 530,000 or so distinct CDR3 sequences, 25% to 30% occurring once. This specimen consisted of PBMCs, obtained before TCRalphabeta/CD19-depleted stem cell transplant. These receptors came from a boy under two years old with Wiskott-Aldrich syndrome, due to receive a stem cell transplant.

This chain joins TRBV7-9 and TRBJ2-1; unclear D gene. Germline CDR1 is SEHNR and CDR2 is FQNEAQ (reference sequence). There are 15 residues in the CDR3. V was cut by 5 bases and J by 0 bases, with 11 bases left in between. The CDR3 region is CASSPEKSSYNEQFF. CDR3 coding DNA: TGTGCCAGCAGCCCCGAGAAGAGCTCCTACAATGAGCAGTTCTTC.

This clonotype was observed a handful of times. The V and J genes are TRBV6-1 and TRBJ2-1, with D perhaps TRBD1 (5 bases). Trimming took 8 bases from V and 6 from J, leaving 11 bases between them. This CDR3 spans 12 amino acids. Germline lookup yields CDR1 MNHNS and CDR2 SASEGT. The CDR3 DNA follows: TGTGCCAGCGCCTGGGGCGGCAATGAGCAGTTCTTC. It specifies CASAWGGNEQFF.

The V and J genes are TRBV2 and TRBJ2-1; TRBD2 agrees at 13 bases. V shed 6 bases, J shed 15 bases, and the junction held 8 bases outside the gene matches. In germline, CDR1 is SNHLY, CDR2 FYNNEI. The CDR3 totals 13 residues. CDR3 bases: TGTGCCAGCAGGGCGACTAGCGGGAGGCATGGGTTCTTC. Translation gives CASRATSGRHGFF.

In this sample, this clonotype turned up a few times. J is TRBJ2-1 and V is TRBV5-1, with TRBD2 identical over 7 bases. Germline trimming cut 4 bases from V and 3 bases from J; bases unmatched to any gene: 4. The CDR3 spans 14 residues. Germline V gene data show CDR1 as SGHRS and CDR2 as YFSETQ. CDR3 sequence: CASSPGLVYNEQFF. The CDR3, as DNA: TGCGCCAGCAGCCCCGGACTAGTCTACAATGAGCAGTTCTTC.

This clonotype was seen a handful of times. V is TRBV20-1 and J is TRBJ2-1; D unresolved. V dropped 5 bases and J dropped 10 bases, with 15 bases sitting between them. CDR3 size: 12 residues. Germline CDR1 and CDR2: DFQATT and SNEGSKA (reference sequence). As DNA, the CDR3 is TGCAGTGCTGATATACTATTGCAGGAGCAGTTCTTC. This codes for CSADILLQEQFF.

Only a few counts were recorded for this clonotype. The chain has TRBV10-3 and TRBJ2-3; no firm D call. This CDR3 spans 13 amino acids. Germline V gene data show CDR1 as ENHRY and CDR2 as SYGVKD. V lost 4 bases and J lost 4, with 9 bases in between. CDR3 coding DNA: TGTGCCATCAGTGTCTTCCCCGCAGATACGCAGTATTTT. Protein sequence: CAISVFPADTQYF.

This clonotype was detected a few times. The V and J genes are TRBV7-9 and TRBJ1-2; D perhaps matches TRBD1 (5 bases). V was shortened by 5 bases and J by 3 bases, with 13 bases between the two germline ends. Germline CDR1 SEHNR, CDR2 FQNEAQ (reference sequence). This CDR3 is built from 14 residues. CDR3 bases: TGTGCCAGCAGCATATCAGGGTCGGACTATGGCTACACCTTC. It codes for CASSISGSDYGYTF.

V gene TRBV7-2 combines with J gene TRBJ2-7, with TRBD2 matching 9 bases. The V gene end was trimmed by 5 bases and the J gene end by 5 bases; junction bases not matched to a gene: 7. Looked up from germline, CDR1 is SGHTA and CDR2 is FQGNSA. CDR3 length equals 14 residues. The CDR3 DNA sequence: TGTGCCAGCAGCGTTAGCGGGAGACGCGACGAGCAGTACTTC. The encoded protein is CASSVSGRRDEQYF.

The chain links TRBV29-1 to TRBJ2-3; weak D call: TRBD1 (5 bases). Trimming cost V 0 bases and J 6 bases, with 10 bases left between them. CDR3 length: 13 residues. In germline, CDR1 is SQVTM, CDR2 ANQGSEA. This CDR3 reads CSVEESRVDTQYF. The CDR3 DNA reads TGCAGCGTTGAAGAATCCAGGGTGGATACGCAGTATTTT.

The V gene is TRBV5-1, the J gene TRBJ2-7; D not certain. The CDR3 sequence is 15 residues long. Trimming cost V 0 bases and J 0 bases, with 10 bases left between them. The germline gives CDR1 SGHRS, CDR2 YFSETQ. The CDR3 here is CASSLGTHGSYEQYF. In nucleotides, the CDR3 is TGCGCCAGCAGCTTGGGGACGCATGGCTCCTACGAGCAGTACTTC.